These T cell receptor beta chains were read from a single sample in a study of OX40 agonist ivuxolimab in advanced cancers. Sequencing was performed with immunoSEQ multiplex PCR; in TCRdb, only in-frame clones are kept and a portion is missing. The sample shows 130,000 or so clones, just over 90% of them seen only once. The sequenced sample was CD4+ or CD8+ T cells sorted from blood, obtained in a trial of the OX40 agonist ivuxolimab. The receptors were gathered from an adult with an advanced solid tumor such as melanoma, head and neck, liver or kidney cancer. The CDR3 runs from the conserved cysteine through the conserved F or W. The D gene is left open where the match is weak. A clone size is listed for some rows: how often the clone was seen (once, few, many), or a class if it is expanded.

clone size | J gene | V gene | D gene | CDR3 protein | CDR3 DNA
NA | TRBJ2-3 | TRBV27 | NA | CASTPRTATDTQYF | TGTGCCAGCACTCCCCGGACAGCCACAGATACGCAGTATTTT
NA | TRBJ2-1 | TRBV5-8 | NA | CASSPRLVVHEQFF | TGTGCCAGCAGCCCCAGACTAGTAGTCCATGAGCAGTTCTTC
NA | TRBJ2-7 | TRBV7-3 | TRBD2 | CASSSGGSYEQYF | TGTGCCAGCAGCTCGGGAGGCTCCTACGAGCAGTACTTC
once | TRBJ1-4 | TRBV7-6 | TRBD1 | CASSLGTGDEKLFF | TGTGCCAGCAGCTTAGGTACAGGGGATGAAAAACTGTTTTTT
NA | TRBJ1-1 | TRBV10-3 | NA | CAISESSLGGPTEAFF | TGTGCCATCAGTGAGTCGAGTCTCGGAGGTCCCACTGAAGCTTTCTTT
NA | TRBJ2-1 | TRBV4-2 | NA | CASSQGGRTDEQFF | TGTGCCAGCAGCCAAGGGGGGCGGACCGATGAGCAGTTCTTC
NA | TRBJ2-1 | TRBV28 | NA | CASSFLNRYNEQFF | TGTGCCAGCAGTTTTCTGAACAGGTACAATGAGCAGTTCTTC
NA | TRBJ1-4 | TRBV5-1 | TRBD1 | CASSIQGATNEKLFF | TGCGCCAGCAGCATTCAGGGGGCAACTAATGAAAAACTGTTTTTT
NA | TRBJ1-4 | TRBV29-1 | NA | CSAEGGEKLFF | TGCAGCGCTGAAGGGGGAGAAAAACTGTTTTTT
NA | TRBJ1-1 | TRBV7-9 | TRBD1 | CASSSGQGNTEAFF | TGTGCCAGCAGCTCAGGACAGGGCAACACTGAAGCTTTCTTT
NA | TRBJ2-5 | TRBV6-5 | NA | CASSYRGVETQYF | TGTGCCAGCAGTTATCGAGGGGTTGAGACCCAGTACTTC
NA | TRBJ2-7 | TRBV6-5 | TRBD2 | CASSSPRTSGSYEQYF | TGTGCCAGCAGTTCCCCCAGGACTAGCGGATCCTACGAGCAGTACTTC
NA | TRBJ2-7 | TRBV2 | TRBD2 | CASTVGTSGSYEQYF | TGTGCCAGCACCGTCGGGACTAGCGGGAGCTACGAGCAGTACTTC
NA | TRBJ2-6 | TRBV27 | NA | CASSLVATGANVLTF | TGTGCCAGCAGTTTAGTGGCAACTGGGGCCAACGTCCTGACTTTC
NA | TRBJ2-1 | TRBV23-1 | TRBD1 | CASSSTGGNEQFF | TGCGCCAGCAGCTCGACAGGGGGCAATGAGCAGTTCTTC
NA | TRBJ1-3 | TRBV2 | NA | CASSLLRPGLSGNTIYF | TGTGCCAGCAGTCTCCTTCGTCCAGGCCTCTCTGGAAACACCATATATTTT
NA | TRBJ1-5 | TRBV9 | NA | CASSVVDSNQPQHF | TGTGCCAGCAGCGTAGTGGATAGCAATCAGCCCCAGCATTTT
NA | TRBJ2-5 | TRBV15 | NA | CATSRDLGAETQYF | TGTGCCACCAGCAGAGATTTGGGGGCAGAGACCCAGTACTTC
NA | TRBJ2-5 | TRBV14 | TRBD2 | CASSFLTSGRGETQYF | TGTGCCAGCAGCTTCCTGACTAGCGGGAGGGGAGAGACCCAGTACTTC
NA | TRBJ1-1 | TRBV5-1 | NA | CASRKDPGVGTEAFF | TGCGCCAGCAGAAAAGATCCGGGGGTAGGTACTGAAGCTTTCTTT
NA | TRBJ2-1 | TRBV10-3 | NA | CASSSDYNEQFF | TGTGCCAGCTCTAGCGACTACAATGAGCAGTTCTTC
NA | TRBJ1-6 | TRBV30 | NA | CAWRVGSPLHF | TGTGCCTGGAGGGTCGGATCACCCCTCCACTTT
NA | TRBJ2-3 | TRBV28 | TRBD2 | CASSSPGLASDTQYF | TGTGCCAGCAGTTCACCGGGACTAGCTTCCGATACGCAGTATTTT
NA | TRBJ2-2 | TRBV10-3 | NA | CAISERETDGELFF | TGTGCCATCAGTGAGCGGGAGACCGACGGGGAGCTGTTTTTT
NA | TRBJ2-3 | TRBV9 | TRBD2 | CASSVAPSGNTDTQYF | TGTGCCAGCAGCGTAGCTCCGAGCGGGAACACAGATACGCAGTATTTT
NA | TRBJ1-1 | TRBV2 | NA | CASSYFYNTEAFF | TGTGCCAGCAGCTACTTCTATAACACTGAAGCTTTCTTT
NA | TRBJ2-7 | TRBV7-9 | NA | CASSFSYEQYF | TGTGCCAGCAGCTTCAGCTACGAGCAGTACTTC
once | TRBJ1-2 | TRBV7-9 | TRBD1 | CASSFTGTEIYGYTF | TGTGCCAGCAGCTTTACCGGGACAGAGATCTATGGCTACACCTTC
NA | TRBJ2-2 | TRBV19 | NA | CASSIRPIHTGELFF | TGTGCCAGTAGTATCAGGCCGATCCACACCGGGGAGCTGTTTTTT
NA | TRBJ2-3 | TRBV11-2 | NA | CASSLAGLAADTQYF | TGTGCCAGCAGCTTGGCCGGGCTAGCCGCAGATACGCAGTATTTT